A single sample is the source of the 25 T cell receptor beta chains below, sequenced in a study of blood T cell repertoires in COVID-19. The method was immunoSEQ multiplex PCR; TCRdb's version includes in-frame clones alone and lacks a portion of them. Here the sample spans fewer than 350,000 clones, approximately 91% being singletons. The specimen sequenced was peripheral blood. The receptors stem from a man aged 18 to 29 with active or convalescent COVID-19.

Note on this clone: The identical CDR3 is also encoded by other nucleotide sequences in the sample. The chain carries TRBV6-5 and TRBJ2-7; 11 positions agree with TRBD2. This CDR3 comprises 14 residues. The V gene end was trimmed by 4 bases and the J gene end by 3 bases; junction bases not matched to a gene: 2. Germline-derived CDR1 and CDR2 are MNHEY and SVGAGI. CDR3 amino acids: CASSSGLAGYEQYF. DNA of the CDR3: TGTGCCAGCAGTTCCGGACTAGCGGGCTACGAGCAGTACTTC.

The chain carries TRBV5-1 and TRBJ1-4; 8 nucleotides agree with TRBD1. Germline-derived CDR1 and CDR2 are SGHRS and YFSETQ. With V trimmed by 4 bases and J by 0 bases, 2 bases remained unmatched. This CDR3 region has 15 residues. CDR3 residues: CASSRDRTTNEKLFF. CDR3 sequence (DNA): TGCGCCAGCAGCCGGGACAGGACAACTAATGAAAAACTGTTTTTT.

V is TRBV21-1 and J is TRBJ2-7; TRBD2 reflects the table's D call only, with no check against the DNA. TRBV21-1 is a pseudogene. This CDR3 contains 15 residues. The CDR3 loop is CASSKTRVSRDEQYF. For the CDR3, the DNA is TGTGCCAGCAGCAAAACCCGGGTCTCCCGGGACGAGCAGTACTTC.

V is TRBV6-5 and J is TRBJ1-2; TRBD1 agrees at 8 bases. CDR1 is MNHEY, CDR2 SVGAGI, per germline. CDR3 size: 13 residues. With 8 bases clipped from V and 8 bases from J, the junction kept 10 bases outside the gene matches. CDR3 nucleotides: TGTGCCAGCCCCACCTTGACAGGGGAGGGCTACACCTTC. Amino acids: CASPTLTGEGYTF.

V and J are TRBV4-1 and TRBJ2-3, with 11 bases matching TRBD2. The CDR3 sequence is 20 residues long. Germline CDR1 reads MGHRA; CDR2 reads YSYEKL. V lost 4 bases and J lost 1; bases outside the gene matches: 16. The chain's CDR3 is CASSLVYISGGASGTDTQYF. The CDR3 DNA sequence: TGCGCCAGCAGCCTCGTATACATTAGCGGGGGGGCCTCCGGCACAGATACGCAGTATTTT.

The chain couples TRBV7-8 to TRBJ2-5, with 8 bases fitting TRBD2. Germline assignment: CDR1 SGHVS and CDR2 FQNEAQ. The CDR3 spans 15 residues. V shed 4 bases and J 2 bases; nucleotides not matched to a gene: 6. CDR3 residues: CASSSTSGLQETQYF. CDR3 sequence (DNA): TGTGCCAGCAGCTCCACTAGCGGCCTACAAGAGACCCAGTACTTC.

This rearrangement joins TRBV11-2 to TRBJ2-1; 7 nucleotides align to TRBD1. The germline V gene encodes CDR1 SGHAT and CDR2 FQNNGV. The CDR3 loop spans 16 amino acids. Trimming took 1 base from V and 5 from J; bases not matched to a gene: 8. CDR3 loop: CASSLGWDSLHNEQFF. In DNA, the CDR3 is TGTGCCAGCAGCTTAGGATGGGACAGCCTACACAATGAGCAGTTCTTC.

The chain uses TRBV6-5 and TRBJ2-7; D remains unclear. Per the germline V gene, CDR1 is MNHEY and CDR2 is SVGAGI. The CDR3 has 13 residues. Trimming took 6 bases from V and 6 from J, leaving 15 bases between them. The CDR3 nucleotides are TGTGCCAGCAGCCGGGTTGGAGTCAGCGAGCAGTACTTC. It codes for CASSRVGVSEQYF.

The chain combines TRBV9 with TRBJ1-4; 7 bases match TRBD1. J lost 7 bases, V lost 4 bases, and 7 bases had no gene match. This CDR3 has 14 amino acids. Germline V gene data show CDR1 as SGDLS and CDR2 as YYNGEE. The CDR3 DNA sequence: TGTGCCAGCAGCCCCGGACAGGAGGGTGAAAAACTGTTTTTT. Protein product: CASSPGQEGEKLFF.

This rearrangement joins TRBV7-9 to TRBJ2-6, with a possible D match to TRBD1 (5 bases). CDR1 is SEHNR, CDR2 FQNEAQ, per germline (reference sequence). V lost 5 bases and J 0 bases, leaving 20 bases between the germline ends. CDR3 size: 19 residues. In DNA form, the CDR3 reads TGTGCCAGCAGCCCCCCGGCGGCAGGGATTCTCTCTGGGGCCAACGTCCTGACTTTC. Encoded protein: CASSPPAAGILSGANVLTF.

The chain couples TRBV7-3 to TRBJ2-1; 10 bases match TRBD1. The J segment lost 4 bases and the V segment lost 2 bases, leaving 8 bases of the junction unmatched. The CDR3 contains 17 residues. Germline V gene sequence: CDR1 SGHTA, CDR2 FQGTGA. CDR3 in amino acids: CASSLSSAGQGYNEQFF. CDR3 in DNA: TGTGCCAGCAGCTTATCCTCTGCGGGACAGGGGTACAATGAGCAGTTCTTC.

This sequence joins TRBV7-6 and TRBJ1-1; D not certain. This CDR3 comprises 13 residues. V was trimmed by 5 bases and J by 2 bases, leaving 9 bases between them. Germline V gives CDR1 SGHVS, CDR2 FNYEAQ. CDR3 protein: CASSPIANTEAFF. CDR3 in DNA: TGTGCCAGCAGCCCGATAGCTAACACTGAAGCTTTCTTT.

The rearrangement uses TRBV24-1 and TRBJ2-1; 8 bases fit TRBD1. V was pared by 7 bases and J by 8 bases, with 9 bases of the junction left unmatched. This CDR3 comprises 14 residues. Looked up from germline, CDR1 is KGHDR and CDR2 is SFDVKD. DNA for the CDR3: TGTGCCACCAGAGGGACAGGCGGAGGCGATGAGCAGTTCTTC. Translated: CATRGTGGGDEQFF.

The V gene is TRBV6-5, the J gene TRBJ2-5; D is perhaps TRBD2 (7 bases). The germline CDR1 and CDR2 sequences are MNHEY and SVGAGI. The CDR3 is 16 residues long. Deletions cut 4 bases from V and 4 bases from J, with 19 bases between. CDR3 DNA: TGTGCCAGCAGTTTTTCCGCGGGGGCCCAGGGAGAGACCCAGTACTTC. Its protein product is CASSFSAGAQGETQYF.

V usage is TRBV5-1 and J usage is TRBJ1-2; D may be TRBD1 (5 bases). The CDR3 loop spans 15 amino acids. Deletions cut 7 bases from V and 3 bases from J, with 19 bases between. Per the germline V gene, CDR1 is SGHRS and CDR2 is YFSETQ. The CDR3 sequence: CASSEKGWLYYGYTF. The CDR3 nucleotides read TGCGCCAGCTCAGAAAAGGGGTGGCTGTACTATGGCTACACCTTC.

The chain recombines TRBV5-1 with TRBJ2-7; 13 bases line up with TRBD2. Germline V CDR1 and CDR2: SGHRS, YFSETQ. V shed 2 bases, J shed 2 bases, and the junction held 4 bases outside the gene matches. This CDR3 is 16 amino acids long. The CDR3 reads CASSFGTSGAPYEQYF. The CDR3 nucleotides read TGCGCCAGCAGCTTTGGGACTAGCGGGGCCCCCTACGAGCAGTACTTC.

This clone appeared once. DNA of the CDR3: TGTGCCAGTAGTATAGATCTTGGACACGCGTCTGGAAACACCATATATTTT. Translating it yields CASSIDLGHASGNTIYF. The chain joins TRBV19 to TRBJ1-3, with D tentatively TRBD1 (5 bases). Trimming shortened V by 0 bases and J by 1 base, and 13 bases separated the two germline ends. The length of the CDR3 is 17 residues. Germline assignment: CDR1 LNHDA and CDR2 SQIVND (reference sequence).

The CDR3 sequence: CARNEQGSLGGYTF. CDR3 DNA sequence: TGTGCCAGGAATGAACAGGGATCTTTAGGTGGCTACACCTTC. The chain is built from TRBV5-8 and TRBJ1-2, with D possibly being TRBD1 (6 bases). Trimming took 8 bases from V and 7 from J, leaving 21 bases between them. Germline V gene lookup returns CDR1 SGHTS and CDR2 YDEGEE. There are 14 residues in the CDR3.

The chain combines TRBV19 with TRBJ2-6; TRBD1 is a possible D gene (6 bases). CDR1 LNHDA and CDR2 SQIVND come from the germline V gene (reference sequence). The V and J ends lost 9 bases and 4 bases respectively, with 19 bases between them. The CDR3 runs to 16 residues. The CDR3 protein is CARKRGGNSGANVLTF. The CDR3 region has the DNA TGTGCCAGGAAGAGAGGGGGAAACTCCGGGGCCAACGTCCTGACTTTC.

The V gene is TRBV6-5, the J gene TRBJ2-1, with TRBD1 matching over 7 bases. The V gene's germline CDR1 is MNHEY and CDR2 SVGAGI. The CDR3 covers 11 residues. V trimming: 7 bases; J trimming: 8 bases; junction bases outside the gene matches: 2. The CDR3 region is CASNDRDEQFF. The CDR3 region has the DNA TGTGCCAGCAACGACAGGGATGAGCAGTTCTTC.

The rearrangement uses TRBV5-5 and TRBJ2-7; tentative D call: TRBD1 (6 bases). The V gene lost 4 bases and the J gene lost 4 bases, with 12 bases spanning the gap. From germline, CDR1 is SGHKS and CDR2 YYEKEE (reference sequence). The CDR3 spans 13 residues. CDR3 sequence: CASSAGDRYEQYF. The CDR3 region has the DNA TGTGCCAGCAGCGCAGGGGATCGGTACGAGCAGTACTTC.

The chain is built from TRBV4-1 and TRBJ1-5; possible D gene TRBD1, 5 bases. Germline CDR1 and CDR2: MGHRA and YSYEKL. The V end lost 0 bases, the J end lost 4 bases, and 10 bases lay between the germline ends. The CDR3 spans 15 residues. This CDR3 reads CASSQDDRLNQPQHF. CDR3 nucleotides: TGCGCCAGCAGCCAAGATGACAGATTAAATCAGCCCCAGCATTTT.

The table lists this clone with a count of one. This chain uses TRBV7-6 with TRBJ1-5; unclear D gene. The V gene lost 5 bases and the J gene lost 4 bases, with 15 bases spanning the gap. This CDR3 spans 15 amino acids. The V gene's germline CDR1 is SGHVS and CDR2 FNYEAQ. CDR3 coding DNA: TGTGCCAGCAGCCCCGGGAGTACGTCAAATCAGCCCCAGCATTTT. Its protein is CASSPGSTSNQPQHF.

This clone was detected once. This sequence joins TRBV7-6 and TRBJ1-1; D gene unclear. Trimming took 0 bases from V and 0 from J, leaving 5 bases between them. Looked up from germline, CDR1 is SGHVS and CDR2 is FNYEAQ. The length of the CDR3 is 14 residues. In nucleotides, the CDR3 is TGTGCCAGCAGCTTAGCTAGAGTGAACACTGAAGCTTTCTTT. Amino acids: CASSLARVNTEAFF.

The chain is built from TRBV7-9 and TRBJ1-5; D gene uncertain. The length of the CDR3 is 12 residues. With 3 bases removed from V and 7 bases from J, the gap between germline ends came to 7 bases. In germline, CDR1 is SEHNR, CDR2 FQNEAQ (reference sequence). The CDR3 region is CASSLAGQPQHF. CDR3 coding DNA: TGTGCCAGCAGCTTGGCCGGGCAGCCCCAGCATTTT.